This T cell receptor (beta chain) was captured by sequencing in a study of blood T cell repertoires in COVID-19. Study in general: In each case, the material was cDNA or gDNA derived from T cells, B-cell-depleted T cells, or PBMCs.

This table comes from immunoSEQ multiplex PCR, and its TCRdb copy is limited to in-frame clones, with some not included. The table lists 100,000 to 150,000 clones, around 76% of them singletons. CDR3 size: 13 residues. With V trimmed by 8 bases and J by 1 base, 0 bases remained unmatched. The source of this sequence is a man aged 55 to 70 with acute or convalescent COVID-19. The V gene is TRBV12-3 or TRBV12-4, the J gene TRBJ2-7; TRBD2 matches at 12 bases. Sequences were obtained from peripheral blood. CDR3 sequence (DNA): TGTGCCAGCGGACTAGCGGGATCCTACGAGCAGTACTTC. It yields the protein CASGLAGSYEQYF.